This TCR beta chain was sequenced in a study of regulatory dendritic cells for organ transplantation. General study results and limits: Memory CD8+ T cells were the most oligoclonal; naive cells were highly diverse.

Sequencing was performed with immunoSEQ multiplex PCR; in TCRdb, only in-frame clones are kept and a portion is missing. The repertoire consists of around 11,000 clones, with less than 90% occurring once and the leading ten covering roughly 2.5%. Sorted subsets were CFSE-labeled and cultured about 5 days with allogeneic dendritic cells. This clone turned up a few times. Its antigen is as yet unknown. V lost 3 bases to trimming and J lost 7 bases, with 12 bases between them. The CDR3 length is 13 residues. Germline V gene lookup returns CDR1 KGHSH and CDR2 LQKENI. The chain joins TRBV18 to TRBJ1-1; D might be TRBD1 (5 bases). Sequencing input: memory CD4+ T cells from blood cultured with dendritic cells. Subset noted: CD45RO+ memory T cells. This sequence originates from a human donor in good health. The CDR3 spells CASSPGTGNEAFF. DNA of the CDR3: TGTGCCAGCTCACCCGGGACGGGAAATGAAGCTTTCTTT. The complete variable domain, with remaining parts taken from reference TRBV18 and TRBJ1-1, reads NAGVMQNPRHLVRRRGQEARLRCSPMKGHSHVYWYRQLPEEGLKFMVYLQKENIIDESGMPKERFSAEFPKEGPSILRIQQVVRGDSAAYFCASSPGTGNEAFFGQGTRLTVV.